This TCR beta chain is from a study of CD8+CD57+ T cells in acquired aplastic anemia. Study-level information: Healthy donors had, on average, roughly 9.8 million reads for their CD4+ cells.

A word on this clonotype: Its antigen is not known. A much bigger clone sits one base away, suggesting this may be a read error.

Genomic DNA constituted the template upon which TCR beta VDJ and CDR3 profiling was performed. TCRdb redid the calling of the reads with MiXCR, one entry per CDR3 protein. Among a few hundred thousand distinct CDR3 sequences, 30% to 40% were seen once, and the ten largest hold roughly 1.1%. This CDR3 has 15 residues. Germline CDR1 is SEHNR and CDR2 is FQNEAQ (reference sequence). Findings and limits, study-wide: Common to patients and controls were about 31 CD8+ CDR3 sequences.

The chain couples TRBV7-9 to TRBJ1-4; 7 nucleotides agree with TRBD1. This clonotype was obtained from a human donor in good health, serving as a control. The specimen was sorted CD4+, CD8+, or CD8+CD57+ T cells (not recorded which) from PBMCs. CDR3 DNA: TGTGCCAGCAGACACCGGGACAGCCTAGGGGAAAAACCGTTTTTT. Translated: CASRHRDSLGEKPFF.